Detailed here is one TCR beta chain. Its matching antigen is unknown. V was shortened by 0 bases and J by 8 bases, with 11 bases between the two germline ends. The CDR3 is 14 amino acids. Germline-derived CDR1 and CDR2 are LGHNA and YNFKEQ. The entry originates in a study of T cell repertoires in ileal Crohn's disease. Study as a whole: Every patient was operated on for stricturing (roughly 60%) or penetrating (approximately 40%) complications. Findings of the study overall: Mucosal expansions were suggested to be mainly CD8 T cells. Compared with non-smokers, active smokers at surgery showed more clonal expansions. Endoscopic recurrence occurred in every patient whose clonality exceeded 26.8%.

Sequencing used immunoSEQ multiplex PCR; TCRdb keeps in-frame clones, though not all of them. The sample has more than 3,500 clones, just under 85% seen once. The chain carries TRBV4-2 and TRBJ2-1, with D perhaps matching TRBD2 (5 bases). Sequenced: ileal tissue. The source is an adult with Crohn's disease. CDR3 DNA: TGTGCCAGCAGCCAAGATCCTAGCCGGCATGAGCAGTTCTTC. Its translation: CASSQDPSRHEQFF.